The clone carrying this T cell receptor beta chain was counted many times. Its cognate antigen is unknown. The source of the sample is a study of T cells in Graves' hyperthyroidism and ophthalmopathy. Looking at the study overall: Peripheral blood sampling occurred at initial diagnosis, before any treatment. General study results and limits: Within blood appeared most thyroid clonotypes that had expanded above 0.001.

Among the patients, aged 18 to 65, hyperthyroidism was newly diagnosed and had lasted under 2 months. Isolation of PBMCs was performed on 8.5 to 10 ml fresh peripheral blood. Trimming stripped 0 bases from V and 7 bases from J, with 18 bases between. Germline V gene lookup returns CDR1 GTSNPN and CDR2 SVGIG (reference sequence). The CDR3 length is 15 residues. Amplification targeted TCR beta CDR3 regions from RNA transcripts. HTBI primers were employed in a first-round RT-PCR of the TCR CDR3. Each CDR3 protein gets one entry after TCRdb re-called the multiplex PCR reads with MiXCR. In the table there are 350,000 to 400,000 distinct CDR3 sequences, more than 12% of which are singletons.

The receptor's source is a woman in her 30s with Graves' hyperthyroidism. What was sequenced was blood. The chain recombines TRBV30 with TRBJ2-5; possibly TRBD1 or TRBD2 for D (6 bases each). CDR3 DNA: TGTGCCTGGAGTGTATTGGGGGGCAGGCGGGGGACCCAGTACTTC. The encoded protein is CAWSVLGGRRGTQYF.